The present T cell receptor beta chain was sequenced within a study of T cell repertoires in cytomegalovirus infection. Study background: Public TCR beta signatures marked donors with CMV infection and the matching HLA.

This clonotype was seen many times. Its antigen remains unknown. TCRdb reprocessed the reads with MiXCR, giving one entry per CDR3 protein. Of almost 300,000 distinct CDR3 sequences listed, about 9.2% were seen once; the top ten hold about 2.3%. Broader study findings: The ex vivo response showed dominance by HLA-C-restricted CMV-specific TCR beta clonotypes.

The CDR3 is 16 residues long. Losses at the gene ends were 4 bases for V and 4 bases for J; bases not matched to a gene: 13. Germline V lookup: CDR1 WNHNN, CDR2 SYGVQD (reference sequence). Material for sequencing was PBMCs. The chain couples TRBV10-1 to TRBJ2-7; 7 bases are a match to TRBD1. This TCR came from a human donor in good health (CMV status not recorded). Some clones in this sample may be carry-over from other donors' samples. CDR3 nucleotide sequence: TGCGCCAGCAGTGCAAACGGAGCAGGGGGTGGATACGAGCAGTACTTC. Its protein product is CASSANGAGGGYEQYF.